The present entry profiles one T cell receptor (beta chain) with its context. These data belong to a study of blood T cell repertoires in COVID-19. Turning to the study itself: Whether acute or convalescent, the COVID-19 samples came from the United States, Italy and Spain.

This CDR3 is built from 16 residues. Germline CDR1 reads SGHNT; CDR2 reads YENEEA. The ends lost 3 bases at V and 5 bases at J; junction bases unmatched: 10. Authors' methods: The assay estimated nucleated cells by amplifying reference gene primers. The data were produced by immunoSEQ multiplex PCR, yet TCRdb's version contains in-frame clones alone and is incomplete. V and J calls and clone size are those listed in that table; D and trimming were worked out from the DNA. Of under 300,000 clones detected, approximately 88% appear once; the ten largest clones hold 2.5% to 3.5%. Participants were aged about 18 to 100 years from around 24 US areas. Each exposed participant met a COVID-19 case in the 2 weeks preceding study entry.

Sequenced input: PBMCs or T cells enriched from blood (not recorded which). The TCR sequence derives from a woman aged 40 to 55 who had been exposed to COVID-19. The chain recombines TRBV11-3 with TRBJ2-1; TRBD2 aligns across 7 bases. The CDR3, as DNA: TGTGCCAGCAGCTTTTATATTGCTAGCGGAGACAATGAGCAGTTCTTC. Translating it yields CASSFYIASGDNEQFF.